Shown below are 22 T cell receptor beta chains from a single sample sequenced in a study of metastatic and nonmetastatic thyroid tumors. None of the patients had undergone any treatment ahead of thyroid surgery. TCRdb reprocessed the PCR reads using MiXCR. This table has more than 10,000 clones, under 30% appearing once. Sequencing was carried out using tumor tissue. All receptors derive from a female donor with papillary thyroid cancer or a benign thyroid nodule (not recorded which). Some clones in this sample may be carry-over from other donors' samples.

This clone ranks as medium-sized. The chain uses TRBV20-1 and TRBJ2-7; D possibly corresponds to TRBD1 (5 bases). Between the trimmed V and J ends, which lost 1 base and 0 bases, there was a span of 7 bases. CDR3 length: 13 amino acids. Germline V lookup: CDR1 DFQATT, CDR2 SNEGSKA (reference sequence). This CDR3 reads CSARARASYEQYF. CDR3 DNA: TGCAGTGCTAGAGCCAGGGCCTCCTACGAGCAGTACTTC.

This clone was seen a handful of times. This rearrangement joins TRBV4-2 to TRBJ2-7, with a weak D call TRBD1 (5 bases). Trimming took off 0 bases at V and 2 bases at J, with 14 bases between the two ends. CDR1 and CDR2 from the germline V gene are LGHNA and YNFKEQ. CDR3 length: 16 amino acids. CDR3 region: CASSQDLGDSAYEQYF. DNA for the CDR3: TGTGCCAGCAGCCAAGATTTGGGCGACAGTGCCTACGAGCAGTACTTC.

The chain is built from TRBV20-1 and TRBJ2-1; no clear D gene. Germline CDR1 and CDR2: DFQATT and SNEGSKA (reference sequence). V shed 3 bases and J shed 5 bases, with 17 bases lying between them. The CDR3 extends over 15 amino acids. The CDR3 DNA follows: TGCAGTGCTAGTAATCTGATCAGAAGCCACAATGAGCAGTTCTTC. It yields the protein CSASNLIRSHNEQFF.

This clone appeared a few times. Germline and junction disagree at one end, which may indicate a read error. The chain uses TRBV10-3 and TRBJ2-7; no clear D. Germline CDR1 is ENHRY and CDR2 is SYGVKD. This CDR3 has 14 residues. The CDR3 DNA follows: TGTGCCCTCAGGATGGGATATTGGTCCTACGAGCAGTACTTC. Protein sequence: CALRMGYWSYEQYF.

This clone is medium-sized in the sample. This rearrangement joins TRBV10-2 to TRBJ2-1; 16 bases fit TRBD2. This CDR3 contains 16 residues. V was clipped by 3 bases and J by 8 bases; unmatched bases: 4. The V gene's germline CDR1 is WSHSY and CDR2 SAAADI. Written as DNA, the CDR3 is TGCGCCAGCAGTGATGGGACTAGCGGGAGGGCCGATGAGCAGTTCTTC. Amino acid sequence: CASSDGTSGRADEQFF.

V usage is TRBV19 and J usage is TRBJ1-5; tentative D call: TRBD1 (6 bases). Germline V CDR1 and CDR2: LNHDA, SQIVND (reference sequence). The length of the CDR3 is 14 residues. Trimming shortened V by 6 bases and J by 7 bases, and 16 bases separated the two germline ends. The CDR3 nucleotides read TGTGCCAGTAGGGTCCAGGGGTTAGACCAGCCCCAGCATTTT. Residues: CASRVQGLDQPQHF.

This clone appeared many times. The chain uses TRBV5-1 and TRBJ2-5; D gene unclear. The CDR3 sequence is 13 residues long. Trimming took off 0 bases at V and 1 base at J, with 4 bases between the two ends. Looked up from germline, CDR1 is SGHRS and CDR2 is YFSETQ. The CDR3 DNA reads as TGCGCCAGCAGCTTGGCTAGCCAAGAGACCCAGTACTTC. Its translation: CASSLASQETQYF.

This clone showed up just a few times. A much larger clone differs by one base, so this may be a read error. The sample has other DNA sequences that encode this CDR3 too. V is TRBV20-1 and J is TRBJ2-1; no reliable D call. This CDR3 is 13 amino acids long. Germline assignment: CDR1 DFQATT and CDR2 SNEGSKA (reference sequence). The V and J ends lost 5 bases and 8 bases respectively, with 16 bases between them. The CDR3 coding sequence is TGCAGTGCTGGCCGTCCCACCTGGGATGAGCAGTTCTTC. The encoded protein is CSAGRPTWDEQFF.

The V gene is TRBV28, the J gene TRBJ2-5; a possible D gene is TRBD2 (7 bases). The V and J ends lost 6 bases and 7 bases respectively, with 15 bases between them. The CDR3 loop spans 13 amino acids. Germline CDR1 and CDR2: MDHEN and SYDVKM. CDR3 protein: CASRRGGGWTQYF. The CDR3 DNA reads as TGTGCCAGCAGAAGGGGGGGGGGCTGGACCCAGTACTTC.

This clone has a handful of counts. The chain recombines TRBV5-5 with TRBJ2-1; TRBD1 or TRBD2 may be the D gene (6 bases each). The CDR3 consists of 14 residues. Trimming removed 5 bases at V and 11 bases at J, with 20 bases between. CDR1 and CDR2 (germline): SGHKS, YYEKEE (reference sequence). The CDR3 coding sequence is TGTGCCAGCAGTCCAGCCATGGGGGGCTCCCAGCAGTTCTTC. This sequence encodes CASSPAMGGSQQFF.

The chain couples TRBV6-5 to TRBJ1-2, with D possibly matching TRBD1 (6 bases). Germline-derived CDR1 and CDR2 are MNHEY and SVGAGI. The ends were cut back, 2 bases at V and 4 bases at J, with 8 bases in the middle. The CDR3 length is 13 residues. The CDR3 loop is CASSYVRGYGYTF. CDR3 sequence (DNA): TGTGCCAGCAGTTACGTCAGGGGCTATGGCTACACCTTC.

This clone has ten or more counts. The J gene is TRBJ2-3, the V gene TRBV5-1; 8 positions agree with TRBD2. Germline trimming cut 0 bases from V and 5 bases from J; bases unmatched to any gene: 5. The CDR3 consists of 15 residues. Germline CDR1 is SGHRS and CDR2 is YFSETQ. The CDR3 bases are TGCGCCAGCAGCTTGGAGCGGGGGTGGGGAGATACGCAGTATTTT. Translated: CASSLERGWGDTQYF.

The genes are TRBV27 and TRBJ1-5, with D possibly matching TRBD1 (5 bases). Trimming removed 5 bases at V and 4 bases at J, with 12 bases between. This CDR3 has 14 amino acids. In germline, CDR1 is MNHEY, CDR2 SMNVEV (reference sequence). In DNA, the CDR3 is TGTGCCAGCAGTGCGGGGACTGTAAATCAGCCCCAGCATTTT. Translating it yields CASSAGTVNQPQHF.

This clone is medium-sized. This chain uses TRBV10-3 with TRBJ1-6, with D unclear. Looked up from germline, CDR1 is ENHRY and CDR2 is SYGVKD. The CDR3 sequence is 14 residues long. Trimming removed 10 bases at V and 8 bases at J, with 18 bases between. Written as DNA, the CDR3 is TGTGCCACCAGGACGGAGGAAGGCTATTCACCCCTCCACTTT. The encoded protein is CATRTEEGYSPLHF.

This clone appeared a few times. The rearrangement joins TRBV2 to TRBJ1-2; no definite D call. Germline V lookup: CDR1 SNHLY, CDR2 FYNNEI. V was trimmed by 4 bases and J by 5 bases, leaving 5 bases between them. This CDR3 spans 11 amino acids. The DNA for the CDR3 is TGTGCCAGCAGTGCTAGGTATGGCTACACCTTC. Residues: CASSARYGYTF.

This chain uses TRBV6-1 with TRBJ1-6, with D possibly matching TRBD1 (6 bases). Germline values: CDR1 MNHNS, CDR2 SASEGT. V was pared by 7 bases and J by 0 bases, with 13 bases between. This CDR3 comprises 16 residues. CDR3 coding DNA: TGTGCCAGCACAGGGGCAATGAGCTCCTATAATTCACCCCTCCACTTT. Its translation is CASTGAMSSYNSPLHF.

In its sample, this clone was seen once. The CDR3 region has the DNA TGTGCCAGCAGTTACGACAGGGCGAGCACTGAAGCTTTCTTT. It yields the protein CASSYDRASTEAFF. The chain employs TRBV5-6 and TRBJ1-1; 7 positions match TRBD1. The trim removed 5 bases at V and 4 bases at J, leaving 8 bases unmatched. Germline V gene lookup returns CDR1 SGHDT and CDR2 YYEEEE. This CDR3 has 14 amino acids.

The chain joins TRBV30 to TRBJ1-6, with a tentative D call TRBD1 (6 bases). Germline lookup yields CDR1 GTSNPN and CDR2 SVGIG (reference sequence). V was trimmed by 1 base and J by 7 bases, leaving 11 bases between them. CDR3 size: 14 residues. The CDR3 sequence: CAWSGDMLNSPLHF. In nucleotides, the CDR3 is TGTGCCTGGAGTGGGGACATGCTCAATTCACCCCTCCACTTT.

V gene TRBV20-1 combines with J gene TRBJ2-7; 14 nucleotides align to TRBD2. CDR1 and CDR2 (germline): DFQATT, SNEGSKA (reference sequence). There are 16 residues in the CDR3. With V trimmed by 3 bases and J by 0 bases, 4 bases remained unmatched. The CDR3 loop reads CSARGLAGESSYEQYF. The CDR3 DNA sequence: TGCAGTGCTAGGGGACTAGCGGGAGAGAGCTCCTACGAGCAGTACTTC.

As regards this clone: A much larger clone differs by one base, so this may be a read error. Other DNA sequences in the sample encode the same CDR3. The V call is TRBV29-1, the J call TRBJ1-1; no clear D gene. The CDR3 length is 12 residues. Trimming left V 3 bases short and J 5 bases short, with 10 bases between. Per the germline V gene, CDR1 is SQVTM and CDR2 is ANQGSEA. CDR3 coding DNA: TGCAGCGTTGAGGGTAGAAAGACTGAAGCTTTCTTT. Translation: CSVEGRKTEAFF.

This clone is medium-sized (0.01 to 0.1%). The V call is TRBV7-3, the J call TRBJ1-1; TRBD1 might be the D (5 bases). V was shortened by 1 base and J by 3 bases, with 12 bases between the two germline ends. This CDR3 is built from 15 residues. CDR1 and CDR2 (germline): SGHTA, FQGTGA. CDR3 sequence reads: CASSLSGDGYTEAFF. Here the CDR3 DNA reads TGTGCCAGCAGCTTAAGTGGGGACGGTTACACTGAAGCTTTCTTT.

With respect to this clone: An end of the junction does not agree with germline; a read error may underlie this. V and J are TRBV27 and TRBJ1-2; 8 bases line up with TRBD1. The CDR3 sequence is 14 residues long. In germline, CDR1 is MNHEY, CDR2 SMNVEV (reference sequence). DNA for the CDR3: TGTGCCTGCAGCTTATCGAACAGGGGGGGCGGCTACACCTTC. It yields the protein CACSLSNRGGGYTF.